This entry features one T cell receptor (beta chain) sequence. Its antigen is not identified. From germline, CDR1 is SGHVS and CDR2 FNYEAQ. V shed 5 bases and J 8 bases; nucleotides not matched to a gene: 8. This CDR3 region has 15 residues. The source of the sample is a study of OX40 agonist ivuxolimab in advanced cancers. Broader study findings: Among expanded peripheral T cells, antigen specificity went undetermined. Among some nonresponders, normalized T-cell clonal expansion was also low.

TCRdb's copy holds only in-frame clones and misses some; the assay was immunoSEQ multiplex PCR. Of around 95,000 clones listed, roughly 90% were seen once; the top ten hold roughly 0.15%. This receptor was taken from an adult with an advanced solid tumor such as melanoma, head and neck, liver or kidney cancer. This chain links TRBV7-6 with TRBJ1-4; 10 bases map to TRBD1. Sample: CD4+ or CD8+ T cells sorted from blood, taken in a trial of the OX40 agonist ivuxolimab. The CDR3 loop reads CASSRPGQGTEKLFF. The CDR3, as DNA: TGTGCCAGCAGCCGGCCGGGACAGGGGACCGAAAAACTGTTTTTT.